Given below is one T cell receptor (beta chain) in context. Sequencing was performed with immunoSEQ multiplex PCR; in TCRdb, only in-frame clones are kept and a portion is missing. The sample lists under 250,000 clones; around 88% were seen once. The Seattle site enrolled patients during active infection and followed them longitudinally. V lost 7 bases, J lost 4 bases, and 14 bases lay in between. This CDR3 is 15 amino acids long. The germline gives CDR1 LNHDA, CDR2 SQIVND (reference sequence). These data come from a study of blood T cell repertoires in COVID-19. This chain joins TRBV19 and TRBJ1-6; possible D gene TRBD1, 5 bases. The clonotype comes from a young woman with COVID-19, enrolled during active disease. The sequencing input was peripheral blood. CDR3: CASTARALYNSPLHF. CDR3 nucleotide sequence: TGTGCCAGTACAGCCAGGGCATTATATAATTCACCCCTCCACTTT.